This record covers a single T cell receptor beta chain. The data belong to a study of cytomegalovirus exposure and HLA in healthy donors. Study as a whole: A later analysis reported the same platform for the 110 or so validation repertoires and the roughly 700 first-cohort repertoires.

Profiled with immunoSEQ multiplex PCR; TCRdb holds only in-frame clones, not every one. The data hold hundreds of thousands of clones, with 75% to 90% observed a single time. This receptor was taken from a woman aged 25-40 years in good health and CMV-seropositive. The sequenced material came from PBMCs.

The chain's CDR3 is CASSPRLYGEQFF. The DNA of the CDR3 is TGTGCCAGCTCGCCCAGATTGTATGGTGAGCAGTTCTTC. The V call is TRBV18, the J call TRBJ2-1; unclear D gene. The length of the CDR3 is 13 residues. The germline V gene has CDR1 KGHSH and CDR2 LQKENI. The germline V and J ends were trimmed by 6 bases and 9 bases, with 15 bases remaining between them.